This T cell receptor (beta chain) was observed in a study of identical twins. This clonotype was seen more than once but under ten times. Its antigen is as yet unknown. Study findings and constraints: Whereas memory repertoires showed no such difference, abundant cord blood beta clonotypes carried fewer insertions.

A single record per CDR3 protein comes from TCRdb applying MiXCR to the 5' RACE reads. Found here are hundreds of thousands of distinct CDR3 sequences, 15% to 20% of them singletons; the top ten hold about an eighth. The same data also contributed to another study, on T cells expressing NK-cell markers. This second study says: HCMV specificity of expanded NKG2C+ T cell clones remained unclear.

This TCR was sampled from a woman between 18 and 29 years old in good health. The sample comprised PBMCs.

CDR3 sequence (DNA): TGCAGTGCGAGGGACAGGGTCGAGCAGTACTTC. This codes for CSARDRVEQYF. The J gene is TRBJ2-7, the V gene TRBV20-1; 9 positions match TRBD1. Germline V gene data show CDR1 as DFQATT and CDR2 as SNEGSKA (reference sequence). This CDR3 comprises 11 residues. V dropped 6 bases and J dropped 6; count of bases not matched to a gene: 3.